This record covers a single T cell receptor (beta chain). Only in-frame clones appear in the TCRdb table, and some are missing; sequencing was by immunoSEQ multiplex PCR. The table lists about 400,000 clones, roughly 80% of them singletons, with about 8% in the top ten. The length of the CDR3 is 15 residues. In germline, CDR1 is KGHSH, CDR2 LQKENI. Trimming removed 2 bases at V and 5 bases at J, with 15 bases between. This record comes from a study of Ad26.COV2.S vaccination and SARS-CoV-2 variants. Treatment indicated: approximately 18 received Ad26.COV2.S at low or high dose, single or two shots; roughly 5 received placebo; per-sample allocation not given. Sampling happened 63 days after the first vaccine or placebo injection.

This chain connects TRBV18 to TRBJ1-2; the D is unclear. The receptor was isolated from a person between 18 and 59 years old who received the Ad26.COV2.S COVID-19 vaccine or a placebo. Material: peripheral blood, obtained in a trial of Ad26.COV2.S vaccine versus placebo. Here the CDR3 reads CASSPISNTKYGYTF. CDR3 coding DNA: TGTGCCAGCTCACCAATCTCGAACACGAAGTATGGCTACACCTTC. The full variable domain, with the rest looked up from reference TRBV18 and TRBJ1-2, is NAGVMQNPRHLVRRRGQEARLRCSPMKGHSHVYWYRQLPEEGLKFMVYLQKENIIDESGMPKERFSAEFPKEGPSILRIQQVVRGDSAAYFCASSPISNTKYGYTFGSGTRLTVV.